This T cell receptor (beta chain) was sequenced in a study of blood T cells in healthy people across ages. This CDR3 region has 15 residues. The V gene end was trimmed by 5 bases and the J gene end by 6 bases; junction bases not matched to a gene: 9. Germline assignment: CDR1 SEHNR and CDR2 FQNEAQ (reference sequence). This clonotype has a handful of counts. A second 7 to 11 cycle PCR used barcoded and J-beta primers. One entry per CDR3 protein, called by TCRdb with MiXCR from the 5' RACE reads. The sample holds 1,500,000 or so distinct CDR3 sequences, 59% seen once. The sequencing sample was made of blood. The TCR originated in a man younger than 35 in good health. The rearrangement joins TRBV7-9 to TRBJ1-4; 7 bases fit TRBD1. In DNA, the CDR3 is TGTGCCAGCAGCGGGGTGACAGGGCCGGATGAAAAACTGTTTTTT. Its protein is CASSGVTGPDEKLFF.